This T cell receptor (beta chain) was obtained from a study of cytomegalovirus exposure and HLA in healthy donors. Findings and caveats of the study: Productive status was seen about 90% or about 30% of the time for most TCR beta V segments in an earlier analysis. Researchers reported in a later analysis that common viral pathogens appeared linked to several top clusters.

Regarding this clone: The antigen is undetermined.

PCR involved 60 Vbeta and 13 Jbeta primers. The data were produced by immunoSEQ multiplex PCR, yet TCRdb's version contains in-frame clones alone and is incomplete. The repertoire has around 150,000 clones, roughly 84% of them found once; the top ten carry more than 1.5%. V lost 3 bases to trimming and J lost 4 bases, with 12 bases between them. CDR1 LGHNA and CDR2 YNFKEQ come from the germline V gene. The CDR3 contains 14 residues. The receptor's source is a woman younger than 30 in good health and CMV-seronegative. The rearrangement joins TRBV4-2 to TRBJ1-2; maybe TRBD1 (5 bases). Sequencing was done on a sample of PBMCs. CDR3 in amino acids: CASSHSDNRYGYTF. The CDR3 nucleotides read TGTGCCAGCAGCCATTCGGACAACCGCTATGGCTACACCTTC.